The rows below give T cell receptor beta chains drawn from one sample of a study of blood T cell repertoires in COVID-19. Clones were read by immunoSEQ multiplex PCR, and TCRdb kept only the in-frame ones, dropping some. The data contain 170,000 or so clones, 85% to 90% of them singletons. Sequencing was done on a sample of peripheral blood. The source of these receptors is a man aged 55 to 70 with COVID-19, enrolled during active disease. Each CDR3 is given with its conserved first and last residue. The D gene is left open where the match is weak. Clone size is given for some rows only: seen once, a few or many times, or a class if the clone is expanded.

v_call	cdr3_length	d_call	clone_size	j_call	cdr3_aa	cdr3_nt
TRBV19	13	TRBD1	.	TRBJ1-1	CASRGQGIAEAFF	TGTGCCAGTAGAGGACAGGGGATCGCTGAAGCTTTCTTT
TRBV19	12	.	.	TRBJ1-6	CASSPSGVSLHF	TGTGCCAGTAGTCCTTCGGGTGTCTCCCTCCACTTT
TRBV9	15	.	.	TRBJ2-3	CASSLIGGGSDTQYF	TGTGCCAGCAGCCTTATAGGGGGGGGGTCAGATACGCAGTATTTT
TRBV27	15	.	.	TRBJ1-5	CASSEGKASNQPQHF	TGTGCCAGCAGTGAGGGCAAGGCAAGCAATCAGCCCCAGCATTTT
TRBV5-4	14	.	.	TRBJ1-2	CASRPGGGLYGYTF	TGTGCCAGCAGACCGGGGGGAGGTCTCTATGGCTACACCTTC
TRBV3-1/TRBV3-2	16	.	.	TRBJ2-3	CASSQASGGPTDTQYF	TGTGCCAGCAGCCAAGCCTCCGGGGGACCCACAGATACGCAGTATTTT
TRBV3-1/TRBV3-2	17	TRBD1	few	TRBJ1-2	CASSRRPGQWVNYGYTF	TGTGCCAGCAGCCGACGACCGGGACAGTGGGTTAACTATGGCTACACCTTC
TRBV6-5	13	.	.	TRBJ1-2	CASRSDRNYGYTF	TGTGCCAGCAGGTCTGACAGAAACTATGGCTACACCTTC
TRBV6-2/TRBV6-3	12	.	.	TRBJ1-5	CASSSVNQPQHF	TGTGCCAGCAGTTCTGTCAATCAGCCCCAGCATTTT
TRBV11-2	15	.	.	TRBJ1-1	CASSPILDRGTEAFF	TGTGCCAGCAGCCCTATCCTGGACCGGGGCACTGAAGCTTTCTTT
TRBV29-1	11	TRBD2	.	TRBJ2-3	CSVPGLAEPYF	TGCAGCGTTCCCGGACTAGCGGAGCCGTATTTT
TRBV7-2	15	TRBD1	.	TRBJ1-5	CASSLTGGGGQPQHF	TGTGCCAGCAGCTTAACAGGGGGCGGCGGTCAGCCCCAGCATTTT
TRBV7-9	19	TRBD2	.	TRBJ2-1	CASRTGALAGVLSHNEQFF	TGTGCCAGCAGAACAGGAGCCCTAGCGGGAGTCCTAAGCCACAATGAGCAGTTCTTC
TRBV28	14	.	.	TRBJ1-1	CASSFGQIWTEAFF	TGTGCCAGCAGTTTTGGCCAAATTTGGACTGAAGCTTTCTTT
TRBV5-1	16	.	.	TRBJ2-3	CASSLRGLSSTDTQYF	TGCGCCAGCAGCTTGAGGGGGTTGTCTAGCACAGATACGCAGTATTTT
TRBV6-5	15	TRBD1	.	TRBJ1-4	CASSPGQGKGEKLFF	TGTGCCAGCAGTCCCGGACAGGGCAAGGGCGAAAAACTGTTTTTT
TRBV5-6	15	.	.	TRBJ1-3	CASSLDRSSGNTIYF	TGTGCCAGCAGCCTGGACAGAAGCTCTGGAAACACCATATATTTT
TRBV19	16	TRBD2	.	TRBJ2-7	CASSIASGNTRDEQYF	TGTGCCAGTAGTATAGCGAGCGGGAACACTCGCGACGAGCAGTACTTC
TRBV5-4	15	.	.	TRBJ1-2	CASSSRRGSDYGYTF	TGTGCCAGCAGCTCTCGAAGGGGATCGGACTATGGCTACACCTTC
TRBV5-8	14	.	.	TRBJ1-1	CASSLGTYSTEAFF	TGTGCCAGCAGCCTGGGGACATATAGCACTGAAGCTTTCTTT
TRBV6-5	14	TRBD1	.	TRBJ1-4	CASSFSDRKGKLFF	TGTGCCAGCAGTTTCTCGGACAGGAAAGGAAAACTGTTTTTT
TRBV24-1	19	TRBD2	.	TRBJ2-5	CATSDPLGDSSGRGETQYF	TGTGCCACCAGTGATCCGCTCGGGGACTCTAGCGGGAGGGGAGAGACCCAGTACTTC
TRBV18	16	TRBD1	.	TRBJ2-7	CASSHLPGQGANEQYF	TGTGCCAGCTCACACCTCCCGGGACAGGGGGCCAACGAGCAGTACTTC
TRBV6-6	15	TRBD2	.	TRBJ2-7	CASSTDGTRDYEQYF	TGTGCCAGCAGTACTGACGGGACTAGAGACTACGAGCAGTACTTC